These 25 T cell receptor beta chains came from one sample sequenced in a study of radiation and T cells in renal cell carcinoma. The repertoire was sequenced with immunoSEQ multiplex PCR; TCRdb's copy has only in-frame clones and lacks some. The table lists under 150,000 clones, approximately 78% of them singletons. The time point is: blood 2 weeks post-SBRT. Regarding treatment: 15 Gy SBRT to primary tumor, nephrectomy 4 weeks later. The sequenced sample was blood, obtained from a patient whose treatment included radiotherapy and nephrectomy. Receptors were obtained from a woman in her fifties or sixties with renal cell carcinoma.

The V gene is TRBV5-1, the J gene TRBJ2-7; no clear D. The CDR3 consists of 12 residues. Trimming stripped 4 bases from V and 4 bases from J, with 9 bases between. Germline CDR1 reads SGHRS; CDR2 reads YFSETQ. The CDR3 protein is CASSGDGYEQYF. The CDR3 nucleotides are TGCGCCAGCAGCGGGGATGGGTACGAGCAGTACTTC.

The sample holds a few counts of this clone. This chain links TRBV6-6 with TRBJ1-2, with 7 bases fitting TRBD1. V lost 6 bases to trimming and J lost 8 bases; unmatched junction nucleotides: 6. Looked up from germline, CDR1 is MNHNY and CDR2 is SVGAGI (reference sequence). This CDR3 is 12 amino acids long. The CDR3 sequence is CASRPTGSGYTF. CDR3 in DNA: TGTGCCAGCAGGCCGACAGGGAGCGGCTACACCTTC.

V is TRBV1 and J is TRBJ1-5. TRBV1 is noted as a pseudogene. The CDR3 runs to 18 residues. The CDR3 coding sequence is TGCACCAGCAGCCAAACCGGGATATTGGGTGGGAAATTGGAGCCCCAGCATTTT. This codes for CTSSQTGILGGKLEPQHF.

CDR3 region: CASSEGGWGDSNTIYF. The CDR3 nucleotides read TGTGCCAGCAGTGAAGGAGGCTGGGGGGATTCGAACACCATATATTTT. The chain employs TRBV6-1 and TRBJ1-3, with D possibly matching TRBD1 (5 bases). This CDR3 has 16 residues. V lost 1 base and J 7 bases, leaving 17 bases between the germline ends. In germline, CDR1 is MNHNS, CDR2 SASEGT.

The V gene is TRBV4-1, the J gene TRBJ2-4; D possibly corresponds to TRBD2 (6 bases). The CDR3 contains 16 residues. Per the germline V gene, CDR1 is MGHRA and CDR2 is YSYEKL. With 0 bases removed from V and 3 bases from J, the gap between germline ends came to 12 bases. CDR3 sequence reads: CASSQDMGEVKNIQYF. CDR3 DNA sequence: TGCGCCAGCAGCCAAGATATGGGGGAGGTCAAAAACATTCAGTACTTC.

This chain links TRBV21-1 with TRBJ1-1; TRBD1 is the table's D call and was not checked against the DNA. TRBV21-1 is shown as a pseudogene. The CDR3 consists of 15 residues. This chain's CDR3 is CASKPTQGLNTEAFF. In DNA, the CDR3 is TGTGCCAGCAAACCCACCCAGGGTCTGAACACTGAAGCTTTCTTT.

The J gene is TRBJ2-3, the V gene TRBV11-3; TRBD2 might be the D (6 bases). The germline V gene has CDR1 SGHNT and CDR2 YENEEA. This CDR3 has 15 amino acids. Trimming removed 5 bases from V and 8 bases from J, with 20 bases in between. CDR3 coding DNA: TGTGCCAGCAGCGGCGGGGCAACTCGGGCACCTACGCAGTATTTT. Translation: CASSGGATRAPTQYF.

The V and J genes are TRBV19 and TRBJ1-4; TRBD1 might be the D (5 bases). Germline CDR1 LNHDA, CDR2 SQIVND (reference sequence). V was cut by 3 bases and J by 8 bases, with 10 bases left in between. There are 13 residues in the CDR3. CDR3 protein: CASSIRVWEKLFF. DNA for the CDR3: TGTGCCAGTAGTATCAGGGTTTGGGAAAAACTGTTTTTT.

V is TRBV9 and J is TRBJ1-4; 9 nucleotides agree with TRBD1. Trimming took 3 bases from V and 6 from J; bases not matched to a gene: 6. Germline V gene lookup returns CDR1 SGDLS and CDR2 YYNGEE. This CDR3 spans 15 amino acids. CDR3 sequence (DNA): TGTGCCAGCAGCGATCGGACAGGGGCAGATGAAAAACTGTTTTTT. Protein: CASSDRTGADEKLFF.

V usage is TRBV9 and J usage is TRBJ1-2; D not resolved. This CDR3 spans 12 amino acids. Germline V CDR1 and CDR2: SGDLS, YYNGEE. V was shortened by 0 bases and J by 5 bases, with 5 bases between the two germline ends. The CDR3, as DNA: TGTGCCAGCAGCGTAGACCCATATGGCTACACCTTC. Translating gives CASSVDPYGYTF.

The chain links TRBV4-1 to TRBJ1-4; D is unclear. The CDR3 loop spans 14 amino acids. The V end was cut by 1 base, the J end by 3 bases, with 6 bases between. CDR1 and CDR2 (germline): MGHRA, YSYEKL. In nucleotides, the CDR3 is TGCGCCAGCAGCCAAGGTACAGCTAATGAAAAACTGTTTTTT. This encodes CASSQGTANEKLFF.

V and J are TRBV7-2 and TRBJ1-5; D gene ambiguous. CDR3 length equals 14 residues. Trimming cost V 6 bases and J 4 bases, with 13 bases left between them. Looked up from germline, CDR1 is SGHTA and CDR2 is FQGNSA. The CDR3 region has the DNA TGTGCCAGCAGTTCCTTTTCAGGTAATCAGCCCCAGCATTTT. This translates into CASSSFSGNQPQHF. The complete variable domain, with remaining parts taken from reference TRBV7-2 and TRBJ1-5, reads GAGVSQSPSNKVTEKGKDVELRCDPISGHTALYWYRQSLGQGLEFLIYFQGNSAPDKSGLPSDRFSAERTGGSVSTLTIQRTQQEDSAVYLCASSSFSGNQPQHFGDGTRLSIL.

The genes are TRBV11-2 and TRBJ1-2; 7 nucleotides line up with TRBD1. This CDR3 has 15 amino acids. CDR1 and CDR2 (germline): SGHAT, FQNNGV. J was trimmed by 3 bases and V by 2 bases; bases with no gene match: 6. CDR3 in DNA: TGTGCCAGCAGCTTACAGGGGGTCTCGGACTATGGCTACACCTTC. This gives the protein CASSLQGVSDYGYTF.

This clone has just a few counts. The chain has TRBV5-1 and TRBJ1-6; 11 nucleotides agree with TRBD1. The CDR3 has 14 residues. V dropped 3 bases and J dropped 10; count of bases not matched to a gene: 3. Germline CDR1 and CDR2: SGHRS and YFSETQ. CDR3 sequence (DNA): TGCGCCAGCAGCTGGGACAGGGGGAACTCACCCCTCCACTTT. Translation gives CASSWDRGNSPLHF.

The gene calls are TRBV28 and TRBJ1-6; D is ambiguous. CDR3 length: 15 residues. Germline-derived CDR1 and CDR2 are MDHEN and SYDVKM. V gave up 5 bases and J gave up 5 bases, with 13 bases separating them. The CDR3 nucleotides are TGTGCCAGCAGTCGACACGAGACTAATAATTCACCCCTCCACTTT. Translating it yields CASSRHETNNSPLHF. Full variable domain (rest looked up from reference TRBV28 and TRBJ1-6): DVKVTQSSRYLVKRTGEKVFLECVQDMDHENMFWYRQDPGLGLRLIYFSYDVKMKEKGDIPEGYSVSREKKERFSLILESASTNQTSMYLCASSRHETNNSPLHFGNGTRLTVT.

This clone was seen a single time. This sequence joins TRBV6-6 and TRBJ2-5; D is perhaps TRBD1 (6 bases). The length of the CDR3 is 14 residues. The V gene lost 5 bases and the J gene lost 5 bases, with 15 bases spanning the gap. Germline values: CDR1 MNHNY, CDR2 SVGAGI (reference sequence). The chain's CDR3 is CASSIRGTYETQYF. The CDR3 bases are TGTGCCAGCAGTATCAGGGGCACCTATGAGACCCAGTACTTC.

The chain links TRBV28 to TRBJ1-1; no definite D call. Germline lookup yields CDR1 MDHEN and CDR2 SYDVKM. The CDR3 consists of 14 residues. V was cut by 3 bases and J by 0 bases, with 8 bases left in between. CDR3 sequence: CASSLPLMNTEAFF. The CDR3 DNA reads as TGTGCCAGCAGTTTGCCCCTAATGAACACTGAAGCTTTCTTT.

This chain's CDR3 is CASSREGPDTQYF. CDR3 coding DNA: TGTGCCAGCAGCAGGGAGGGGCCAGATACGCAGTATTTT. The genes are TRBV5-4 and TRBJ2-3, with 7 bases identical to TRBD2. Germline CDR1 reads SGHNT; CDR2 reads YYREEE (reference sequence). This CDR3 has 13 residues. The ends lost 4 bases at V and 4 bases at J; junction bases unmatched: 3.

The genes are TRBV27 and TRBJ2-5; D is possibly TRBD1 or TRBD2 (6 bases each). Germline CDR1 reads MNHEY; CDR2 reads SMNVEV (reference sequence). V shed 8 bases and J shed 5 bases, with 21 bases lying between them. CDR3 size: 15 residues. CDR3 coding DNA: TGTGCCAGCGGCACCGCGGGACACTATCGGGAGACCCAGTACTTC. This gives the protein CASGTAGHYRETQYF.

J is TRBJ2-5 and V is TRBV2, with 12 bases lining up with TRBD1. V was pared by 2 bases and J by 5 bases, with 18 bases of the junction left unmatched. The CDR3 has 20 amino acids. The germline gives CDR1 SNHLY, CDR2 FYNNEI. The CDR3 loop is CASSEPGTGGQNIPSETQYF. The CDR3 DNA reads as TGTGCCAGCAGTGAACCCGGGACAGGGGGCCAAAATATCCCAAGTGAGACCCAGTACTTC.

V gene TRBV11-2 combines with J gene TRBJ1-1, with D possibly matching TRBD1 (5 bases). CDR1 and CDR2 from the germline V gene are SGHAT and FQNNGV. The V and J ends lost 4 bases and 1 base respectively, with 10 bases between them. The CDR3 contains 14 residues. The DNA for the CDR3 is TGTGCCAGCAGCTCGCAGGGTTCGAACACTGAAGCTTTCTTT. Its translation is CASSSQGSNTEAFF.

The rearrangement uses TRBV6-4 and TRBJ1-5; 8 bases match TRBD1. V trimming: 5 bases; J trimming: 0 bases; junction bases outside the gene matches: 3. This CDR3 spans 15 amino acids. CDR1 and CDR2 from the germline V gene are MRHNA and SNTAGT. The CDR3, as DNA: TGTGCCAGCAGTAAGGACAGGGATAGCAATCAGCCCCAGCATTTT. It translates to CASSKDRDSNQPQHF.

This chain connects TRBV7-2 to TRBJ2-7; 11 bases match TRBD1. The CDR3 is 16 amino acids. Germline V gene data show CDR1 as SGHTA and CDR2 as FQGNSA. V trimming: 5 bases; J trimming: 6 bases; junction bases outside the gene matches: 12. The CDR3 DNA is TGTGCCAGCAGCCCCTCCTCCGGGACAGGGGGAGGCGAGCAGTACTTC. It yields the protein CASSPSSGTGGGEQYF.

The chain is built from TRBV18 and TRBJ2-4, with D perhaps TRBD2 (5 bases). In germline, CDR1 is KGHSH, CDR2 LQKENI. V shed 3 bases and J shed 0 bases, with 6 bases lying between them. The CDR3 covers 14 residues. CDR3 nucleotides: TGTGCCAGCTCACCGGGAGTAGCCAAAAACATTCAGTACTTC. Its protein is CASSPGVAKNIQYF.

The J gene is TRBJ1-1, the V gene TRBV5-1; a possible D gene is TRBD1 (5 bases). The V gene's germline CDR1 is SGHRS and CDR2 YFSETQ. The CDR3 extends over 15 amino acids. V lost 4 bases and J lost 11, with 24 bases in between. Written as DNA, the CDR3 is TGCGCCAGCAGCCCCGCAGGAGGGGCTGAGATAGAGGCTTTCTTT. Its protein is CASSPAGGAEIEAFF.